A selection of T cell receptor beta chains follows, all from one sample in a study of T cells in Graves' hyperthyroidism and ophthalmopathy. TCRdb re-called the multiplex PCR reads through MiXCR, storing one row per CDR3 protein. The sample lists approximately 260,000 distinct CDR3 sequences; around 15% were seen once. Material for sequencing was blood. The receptors here all came from a woman between 45 and 65 years old with Graves' hyperthyroidism that later progressed to Graves' ophthalmopathy. Each CDR3 is given with its conserved first and last residue. Fields, in order: V gene, D gene, J gene, clone size, CDR3 protein, CDR3 DNA. D genes are given only for firm matches. A clone size is listed for some rows: how often the clone was seen (once, few, many), or a class if it is expanded.

>TRBV12-3/TRBV12-4|TRBD2|TRBJ2-1|many
CASSLGLAYNEQFF
TGTGCCAGCAGTTTAGGACTAGCGTACAATGAGCAGTTCTTC
>TRBV28|-|TRBJ1-1|many
CATQDRWTEAFF
TGTGCCACCCAGGATCGGTGGACTGAAGCTTTCTTT
>TRBV30|TRBD1|TRBJ1-2|many
CAWSTPRDRQRRQRRVGYTF
TGTGCCTGGAGTACGCCCCGGGACAGGCAGCGGAGGCAGCGTCGGGTGGGCTACACCTTC
>TRBV11-2|TRBD2|TRBJ2-5|many
CASSSKPWEGETQYF
TGTGCCAGCAGCTCCAAACCCTGGGAGGGGGAGACCCAGTACTTC
>TRBV29-1|-|TRBJ2-7|many
CSVEEGGPSYEQYF
TGCAGCGTTGAAGAAGGAGGCCCATCCTACGAGCAGTACTTC
>TRBV29-1|-|TRBJ1-1|many
CSVDSWGDTEAFF
TGCAGCGTTGATTCTTGGGGCGACACTGAAGCTTTCTTT
>TRBV27|-|TRBJ2-2|many
CASSSGAGELFF
TGTGCCAGCAGTTCAGGGGCCGGGGAGCTGTTTTTT
>TRBV28|-|TRBJ1-5|many
CASSLLGGGRNQPQHF
TGTGCCAGCAGCCTATTGGGCGGGGGGCGCAATCAGCCCCAGCATTTT
>TRBV3-1|-|TRBJ2-4|many
CASSDRPAKNIQYF
TGTGCCAGCAGCGATCGGCCGGCCAAAAACATTCAGTACTTC
>TRBV3-1|TRBD2|TRBJ2-2|many
CASSGLAVNTGELFF
TGTGCCAGCAGCGGACTAGCGGTTAACACCGGGGAGCTGTTTTTT
>TRBV18|-|TRBJ2-1|many
CASSPPNSPLYNEQFF
TGTGCCAGCTCACCACCCAATAGCCCCCTATACAATGAGCAGTTCTTC
>TRBV28|TRBD1|TRBJ2-2|many
CASRNRGEYTGELFF
TGTGCCAGCAGAAACAGGGGAGAGTACACCGGGGAGCTGTTTTTT
>TRBV18|-|TRBJ2-3|many
CASSPRMSTDTQYF
TGTGCCAGCTCACCACGTATGAGCACAGATACGCAGTATTTT
>TRBV6-6|-|TRBJ1-3|-
CASSYLRPPSFGNTIYF
TGTGCCAGCAGTTACCTTAGACCCCCTAGCTTTGGAAACACCATATATTTT
>TRBV24-1|-|TRBJ2-3|many
CATSDFGRSDTQYF
TGTGCCACCAGTGATTTCGGCAGATCAGATACGCAGTATTTT
>TRBV9|TRBD2|TRBJ2-2|-
CASSSGLVSELFF
TGTGCCAGCAGCTCCGGACTAGTGTCGGAGCTGTTTTTT
>TRBV13|-|TRBJ2-3|many
CASSSTRETDTQYF
TGTGCCAGCAGCTCGACCAGGGAGACAGATACGCAGTATTTT